This T cell receptor beta chain was profiled in a study of Graves' ophthalmopathy and Graves' hyperthyroidism. Notes on the study in general: Blood also carried most expanded thyroid clonotypes exceeding 0.001 frequency. The model predicted progression of ophthalmopathy with a sensitivity of roughly 71%, and its specificity was approximately 77%.

Comment on this clonotype: The target antigen is unknown.

V was cut by 5 bases and J by 1 base, with 10 bases left in between. Germline lookup yields CDR1 SGHVS and CDR2 FQNEAQ. This CDR3 has 14 residues. Other autoimmune diseases, uncontrolled infections, pregnancy or lactation ruled patients out of participation. Amplification of the TCR beta CDR3 regions used RNA transcripts (as template). In the first round, RT-PCR was carried out with HTBI primers, and a multiplex PCR formed the second round. A single record per CDR3 protein comes from TCRdb applying MiXCR to the multiplex PCR reads. There are 900,000 to 1,200,000 distinct CDR3 sequences in the sample; less than 45% occur only once, and roughly 11% lies in the top ten.

This clonotype was obtained from an adult man with Graves' hyperthyroidism. Sequenced input: peripheral blood or thyroid tissue (not recorded which). V is TRBV7-8 and J is TRBJ2-3, with D tentatively TRBD1 (6 bases). DNA for the CDR3: TGTGCCAGCAGCCCGACAGGTCGCACAGATACGCAGTATTTT. This translates into CASSPTGRTDTQYF. Filled out from reference TRBV7-8 and TRBJ2-3, the complete variable domain reads GAGVSQSPRYKVAKRGQDVALRCDPISGHVSLFWYQQALGQGPEFLTYFQNEAQLDKSGLPSDRFFAERPEGSVSTLKIQRTQQEDSAVYLCASSPTGRTDTQYFGPGTRLTVL.